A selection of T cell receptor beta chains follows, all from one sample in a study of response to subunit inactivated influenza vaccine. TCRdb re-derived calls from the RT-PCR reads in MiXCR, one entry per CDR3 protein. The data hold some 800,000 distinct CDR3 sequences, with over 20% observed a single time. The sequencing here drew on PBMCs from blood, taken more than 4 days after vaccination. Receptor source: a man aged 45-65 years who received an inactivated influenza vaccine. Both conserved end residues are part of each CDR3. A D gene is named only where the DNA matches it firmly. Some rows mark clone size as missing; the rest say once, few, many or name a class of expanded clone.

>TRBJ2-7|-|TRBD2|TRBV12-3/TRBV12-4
TGTGCCAGCAGTTGGACCCCCGGGACTAACTACGAGCAGTACTTC
CASSWTPGTNYEQYF
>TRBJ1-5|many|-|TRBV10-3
TGTGCCATCAGCCAACAGGATGGGCCCCAGCATTTT
CAISQQDGPQHF
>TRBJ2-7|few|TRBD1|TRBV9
TGTGCCAGCAGCATCGGGACAGGGGGAGCCTACGAGCAGTACTTC
CASSIGTGGAYEQYF
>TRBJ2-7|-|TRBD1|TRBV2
TGTGCCAGCGGACCGGGACAGGGCTACGAGCAGTACTTC
CASGPGQGYEQYF
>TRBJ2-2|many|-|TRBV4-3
TGCGCCAGCAGCCAAGATAGCGCCGCGGGGTGGACCGGGGAGCTGTTTTTT
CASSQDSAAGWTGELFF
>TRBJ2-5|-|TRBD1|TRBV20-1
TGCAGTGCTCTCTTCACTCGGGACAGTGGGGAGACCCAGTACTTC
CSALFTRDSGETQYF
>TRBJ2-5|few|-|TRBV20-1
TGCAGTGCTAGAGAACCCAGGGCGGATAGGGAGACCCAGTACTTC
CSAREPRADRETQYF
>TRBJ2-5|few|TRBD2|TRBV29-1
TGCAGCGTTGAGTCGATAGCGGGGGTAAGGGAGACCCAGTACTTC
CSVESIAGVRETQYF
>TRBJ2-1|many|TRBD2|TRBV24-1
TGTGCCACCAGTGATTTGGCTAGCGGGAATGAGCAGTTCTTC
CATSDLASGNEQFF
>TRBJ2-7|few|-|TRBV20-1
TGCAGTGCCAATGGCATCTACGAGCAGTACTTC
CSANGIYEQYF
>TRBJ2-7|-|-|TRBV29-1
TGCAGCGTGGATTATTGGCCGGACTACGAGCAGTACTTC
CSVDYWPDYEQYF
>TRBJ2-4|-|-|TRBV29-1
TGCAGCGTTGAAGGATATTTAAACATTCAGTACTTC
CSVEGYLNIQYF
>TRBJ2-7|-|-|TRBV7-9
TGTGCCAGCAGCTTGGGGTCAACGGGGCACTCCTACGAGCAGTACTTC
CASSLGSTGHSYEQYF
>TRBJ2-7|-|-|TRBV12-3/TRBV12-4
TGTGCCAGCAGTCGGGACACCGGACCATACGAGCAGTACTTC
CASSRDTGPYEQYF
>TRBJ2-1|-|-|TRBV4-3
TGCGCCAGCAGCCCTTCAAGTCTAGGCAATGAGCAGTTCTTC
CASSPSSLGNEQFF
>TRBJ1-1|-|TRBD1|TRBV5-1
TGCGCCAGCAGACTTCGGGACAGGACAAACACTGAAGCTTTCTTT
CASRLRDRTNTEAFF
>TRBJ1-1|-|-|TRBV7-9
TGTGCCAGCAGCCGACTTTCTTTGCGGGAGGGCACTGAAGCTTTCTTT
CASSRLSLREGTEAFF
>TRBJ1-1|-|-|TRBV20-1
TGCAGTGCCAGCAGGGAGCGGTGGGGCACTGAAGCTTTCTTT
CSASRERWGTEAFF
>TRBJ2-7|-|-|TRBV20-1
TGCAGTGCTAGAGAGGCAGCTCTTTCCTACGAGCAGTACTTC
CSAREAALSYEQYF
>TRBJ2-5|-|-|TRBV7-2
TGTGCCAGCAGCTTACAGCCTGGAGGTTGGGAGACCCAGTACTTC
CASSLQPGGWETQYF
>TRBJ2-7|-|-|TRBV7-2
TGTGCCAGCAGCTCCTACATGAGCTACGAGCAGTACTTC
CASSSYMSYEQYF
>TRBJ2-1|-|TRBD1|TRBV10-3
TGTGCCATCAGTGAGATCGGGACAGGGGTTAGCTCCTACAATGAGCAGTTCTTC
CAISEIGTGVSSYNEQFF
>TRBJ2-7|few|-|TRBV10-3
TGTGCCATCAGTGAGACAGGGATAACTCGGCCATACGAGCAGTACTTC
CAISETGITRPYEQYF
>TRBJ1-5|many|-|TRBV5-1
TGCGCCAGCAGCTTGGATAGCAATCAGCCCCAGCATTTT
CASSLDSNQPQHF
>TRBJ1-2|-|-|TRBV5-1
TGCGCCAGCAGCCCAACCCTGACGGGGAACTATGGCTACACCTTC
CASSPTLTGNYGYTF
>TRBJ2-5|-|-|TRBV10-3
TGTGCCGCCACGGGGGTCTACCAAGAGACCCAGTACTTC
CAATGVYQETQYF
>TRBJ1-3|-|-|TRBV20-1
TGCAGTGCTAGACATCCCGGCCCTGGAAACACCATATATTTT
CSARHPGPGNTIYF
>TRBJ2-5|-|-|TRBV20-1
TGCAGTGCCGCCGACCCGTCCCGAGAGACCCAGTACTTC
CSAADPSRETQYF
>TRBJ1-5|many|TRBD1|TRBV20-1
TGCAGTGCAGGGGGACAGGGGGGAGATCAGCCCCAGCATTTT
CSAGGQGGDQPQHF
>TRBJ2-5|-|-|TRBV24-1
TGTGCCACCAGTGATTCGTTAGGGGGGATGGAGACCCAGTACTTC
CATSDSLGGMETQYF
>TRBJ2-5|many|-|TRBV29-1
TGCAGCGTTGAAGTGGGAGGAGGGTACCAAGAGACCCAGTACTTC
CSVEVGGGYQETQYF
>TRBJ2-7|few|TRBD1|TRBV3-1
TGTGCCAGCAGCCAAGGGACAGGGGACTCCTACGAGCAGTACTTC
CASSQGTGDSYEQYF
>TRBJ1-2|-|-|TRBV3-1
TGTGCCAGCAGCCAGCGCAGCTTCTATGGCTACACCTTC
CASSQRSFYGYTF
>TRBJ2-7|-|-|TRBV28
TGTGCCAGCACCCAAACAGGCTACGAGCAGTACTTC
CASTQTGYEQYF
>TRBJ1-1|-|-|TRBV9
TGTGCCAGCAGCGTGGCCGATGGACAGTGGGACACTGAAGCTTTCTTT
CASSVADGQWDTEAFF
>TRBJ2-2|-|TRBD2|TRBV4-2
TGTGCCAGCAGCCAAGGGACTAGCGGGGGCCGCACCGGGGAGCTGTTTTTT
CASSQGTSGGRTGELFF
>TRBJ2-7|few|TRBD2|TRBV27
TGTGCCAGCAGTTTTTTTAGCGGGGATCGCGAGCAGTACTTC
CASSFFSGDREQYF
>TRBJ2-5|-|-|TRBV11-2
TGTGCCAGCAGCTTAGTGGGGCTACCCCAAGAGACCCAGTACTTC
CASSLVGLPQETQYF
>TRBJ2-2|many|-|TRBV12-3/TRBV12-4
TGTGCCAGCGATTCTCCGGTCACCGGGGAGCTGTTTTTT
CASDSPVTGELFF
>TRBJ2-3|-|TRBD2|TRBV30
TGTGCCTGGAGCGGGACTAGCGGCCTCACAGATACGCAGTATTTT
CAWSGTSGLTDTQYF
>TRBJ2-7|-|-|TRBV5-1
TGCGCCAGCAGCTCCACCCGACAGAGCTCCTACGAGCAGTACTTC
CASSSTRQSSYEQYF
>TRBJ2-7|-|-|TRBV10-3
TGTGCCAGCGGGCCCGAAAGCTCCTACGAGCAGTACTTC
CASGPESSYEQYF
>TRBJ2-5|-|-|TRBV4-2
TGTGCCAGCAGCCCTTCCTCGGGGAACCAGTACTTC
CASSPSSGNQYF
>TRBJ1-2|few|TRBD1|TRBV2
TGTGCCAGCAGTGAAGGGACAGGGACTGGCTACACCTTC
CASSEGTGTGYTF
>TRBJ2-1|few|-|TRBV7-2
TGTGCCAGCAGCTTATTCGGACATTCCTACAATGAGCAGTTCTTC
CASSLFGHSYNEQFF
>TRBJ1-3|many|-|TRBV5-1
TGCGCCAGCAGCCGCGCCGACAGAAACTCTGGAAACACCATATATTTT
CASSRADRNSGNTIYF
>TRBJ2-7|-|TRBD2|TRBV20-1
TGCAGTGCTTCGCTAGCGGGGGTGATCCGTCGGAACGAGCAGTACTTC
CSASLAGVIRRNEQYF
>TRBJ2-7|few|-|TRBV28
TGTGCCAGCAGTTTAATAGGGGGCGAGCAGTACTTC
CASSLIGGEQYF
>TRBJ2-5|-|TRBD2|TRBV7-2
TGTGCCAGCAGCGACGATCTAGCGGGGGGAAAGACCCAGTACTTC
CASSDDLAGGKTQYF